This T cell receptor (beta chain) was recorded in a study of tumor-infiltrating lymphocytes in primary liver carcinoma. This clonotype was detected once. Relative to the germline gene, one junction end is altered; a read error may explain this. Germline DNA was also extracted, while the blood RNA originated from unsorted whole blood. The length of the CDR3 is 15 residues. Germline assignment: CDR1 SGHNT and CDR2 YENEEA. Using a constant-region primer together with ProtoScript II reverse transcriptase, TCR beta cDNA was made from about 500 ng of total RNA. Libraries covering TCR beta were generated through three nested multiplex PCR rounds (using a slightly modified ARM-PCR). The opening two PCR rounds, ten to eleven cycles each, paired TRBV1-TRBV30 forward primers with a C-beta reverse primer. TCRdb reprocessed the multiplex PCR reads via MiXCR and lists one record per CDR3 protein. Of about 200,000 distinct CDR3 sequences listed, about two thirds are singletons.

Specimen: peripheral blood. This sequence joins TRBV11-3 and TRBJ1-2; perhaps TRBD1 as D (6 bases). This clonotype was obtained from a woman aged 55-70 years with primary liver carcinoma and hepatitis B virus infection. CDR3 sequence reads: CVSSSSTGFVDGYTF. The CDR3 DNA follows: TGTGTCAGCAGCTCGTCGACAGGCTTTGTGGATGGCTACACCTTT.